This TCR beta chain was identified during a study of T cell responses to AZD1222 COVID-19 vaccine (dated by TCRdb to the early 2020s). Concerning the study at large: TCR sequencing covered more than 230 trial participants: 200 to 210 given two doses of AZD1222 and 26 given two doses of MenACWY control vaccine. Trial participants were enrolled into age subgroups of 18-55, 56-69 and 70-plus years, which contained 148, 28 and 57 TCR-sequenced participants, respectively.

The CDR3 regions of human TCRbeta chains were analyzed by immunosequencing. As for the original processing: TCRs in the repertoires were matched against a reference library of SARS-CoV-2-specific TCRs that had been generated with the MIRA antigen-specificity platform. Breadth was defined as the fraction of unique TCRs that were SARS-CoV-2-associated. Depth was defined as the fraction of total T cells that were SARS-CoV-2-associated. Using the MIRA data, each spike-specific TCR was assigned both to the spike region to which the TCR was reactive and to a CD4 or CD8 class. Log10-transformed breadth and depth values were compared by one-way ANOVA with Sidak's multiple comparisons tests. In TCRdb, the immuneACCESS table is reduced to in-frame sequences with V and J assigned. These tables do not hold every clone; where another copy was compared, an unresolved V gene accounts for under half, and the others remain unexplained. D and trimming were read from the DNA, whereas the V and J calls and clone size are those reported in that table. Across this sample there are roughly 80,000 clones, with 88% seen only once. About 4.8% of the sample is taken by the ten largest.

Results and caveats for the whole study, not just this receptor: The whole spike protein was spanned by vaccine-associated CD4 TCRs, and dominant responses were seen in regions 160-218 and 743-854. Most participants were white British and females outnumbered males, and the authors suggested that clonal diversity may have been underestimated. Conclusions about previously exposed vaccinees are limited, since just 5 or 6 AZD1222 recipients were seropositive for SARS-CoV-2 at baseline. After two AZD1222 doses, spike-specific TCR breadth and depth were significantly higher than at day 0 and than in MenACWY recipients. Epitopes outside the regions mutated in the B.1.351 and B.1.1.7 variants were reportedly recognized by nearly half of the unique spike-specific TCRs. The 56-69-year group was small, and its depth increase did not reach significance, likely because of low power. Because no samples from the day 14 peak response were available, repertoires could be characterized only after the peak T cell response.

In regard to this clone: The clone's antigen remains unknown. Within one base of it there is no much larger clone, and no base qualities were kept.

The time point label for this specimen denotes: baseline before first vaccination. The label giving this sample's treatment or condition can be read as: meningococcal conjugate vaccine given as trial control. The vaccinee samples were drawn from two UK trials, COV001 and COV002, one of which was a single-blind randomized controlled phase 2/3 trial testing AZD1222 (ChAdOx1 nCoV-19) in healthy adults. Trial participant PBMC samples were collected at day 0 and day 28 after the second dose for TCRbeta chain sequencing. The sequencing used peripheral blood, collected on day 0 of MenACWY control vaccination. The sequence was collected from an adult in good health.

The DNA is TGTGCCAGCGGCCTTATGGCAGGGGTATACGAGCAGTACTTC. Translated, it gives CASGLMAGVYEQYF. In this chain, TRBV6-5 is recombined with TRBJ2-7; TRBD1 is a weak D gene call, 6 bases matching. V was cut back by 8 bases and J by 4 bases, leaving a gap of 18 bases between them. The CDR3 measures 14 amino acids from cysteine to phenylalanine. Here the CDR3 DNA is all that survives: 42 bases in frame from base 1. From a lookup of the germline V gene, CDR1 and CDR2 are MNHEY and SVGAGI.